The 23 T cell receptor beta chains below all came from one sample that was sequenced in a study of vaccination effects on CD4 cells after COVID-19. Antigens for these TCRs are unknown. The method was immunoSEQ multiplex PCR; TCRdb's version includes in-frame clones alone and lacks a portion of them. The sample consists of roughly 50,000 clones, more than 75% of them appearing once. Antigen-specific CD4+ T cells were expanded with viral peptide pools in the ViraFEST assay before sequencing. Cells that had been cultured for roughly eleven days were the source of isolated CD4+ T cells. Nobody among the vaccine recipients had prior SARS-CoV-2 infection (nucleocapsid antibodies were negative). The source material was CD4+ T cells from PBMCs cultured with HCoV-OC43 spike peptides, sampled before COVID-19 vaccination. The sample's subset: HCoV-OC43 spike overlapping peptide pool stimulation. The receptors derive from a human donor who received a COVID-19 vaccine.

V gene TRBV28 combines with J gene TRBJ2-7, with D possibly being TRBD2 (5 bases). The CDR3 covers 14 residues. Germline V lookup: CDR1 MDHEN, CDR2 SYDVKM. Trimming removed 1 base at V and 2 bases at J, with 9 bases between. The CDR3 DNA sequence: TGTGCCAGCAGTTTATCCCCGGGGACCTACGAGCAGTACGTC. Protein product: CASSLSPGTYEQYV.

The V and J genes are TRBV6-6 and TRBJ1-5; D gene ambiguous. The V and J ends lost 2 bases and 4 bases respectively, with 6 bases between them. There are 13 residues in the CDR3. Per germline, CDR1 MNHNY and CDR2 SVGAGI (reference sequence). CDR3 loop: CASSYNSNQPQHF. The CDR3 coding sequence is TGTGCCAGCAGTTACAATTCAAATCAGCCCCAGCATTTT.

This chain connects TRBV6-6 to TRBJ1-6; TRBD1 matches 7 bases. The CDR3 has 14 amino acids. Germline V gene lookup returns CDR1 MNHNY and CDR2 SVGAGI (reference sequence). J gave up 9 bases and V 6 bases, and 8 bases lay outside the gene matches. The CDR3 loop is CASSRGTVSSPLHF. The CDR3 coding sequence is TGTGCCAGCAGCCGTGGGACAGTGAGTTCACCCCTCCACTTT.

This chain joins TRBV4-1 and TRBJ1-1, with a possible D match to TRBD1 (5 bases). This CDR3 is built from 14 residues. V lost 4 bases, J lost 0 bases, and 9 bases lay in between. Germline V gene lookup returns CDR1 MGHRA and CDR2 YSYEKL. CDR3 DNA sequence: TGCGCCAGCAGCCGGGGACCGTTGAACACTGAAGCTTTCTTT. Amino acids: CASSRGPLNTEAFF.

The J gene is TRBJ2-3, the V gene TRBV19; possible D gene TRBD2, 6 bases. Trimming left V 1 base short and J 6 bases short, with 8 bases between. The germline gives CDR1 LNHDA, CDR2 SQIVND (reference sequence). This CDR3 region has 13 residues. For the CDR3, the DNA is TGTGCCAGTAGTATAGGCCTAGCGGATACGCAGTATTTT. Its translation: CASSIGLADTQYF.

The chain couples TRBV5-1 to TRBJ2-3, with D possibly TRBD2 on 5 matching bases. Looked up from germline, CDR1 is SGHRS and CDR2 is YFSETQ. This CDR3 is 19 amino acids long. The germline V and J ends were trimmed by 2 bases and 2 bases, with 24 bases remaining between them. In nucleotides, the CDR3 is TGCGCCAGCAGCTTTAACAGCGGTGGTCGTAGCGCCAACACAGATACGCAGTATTTT. It codes for CASSFNSGGRSANTDTQYF.

This clone has just a few counts. The chain joins TRBV9 to TRBJ2-5, with a tentative D call TRBD1 (5 bases). The V end was cut by 3 bases, the J end by 2 bases, with 11 bases between. The germline CDR1 and CDR2 sequences are SGDLS and YYNGEE. This CDR3 has 14 amino acids. CDR3 amino acids: CASSEGPPQETQYF. The CDR3 DNA reads as TGTGCCAGCAGCGAGGGGCCACCGCAAGAGACCCAGTACTTC. Full variable domain (remainder filled in from reference TRBV9 and TRBJ2-5): DSGVTQTPKHLITATGQRVTLRCSPRSGDLSVYWYQQSLDQGLQFLIQYYNGEERAKGNILERFSAQQFPDLHSELNLSSLELGDSALYFCASSEGPPQETQYFGPGTRLLVL.

The chain uses TRBV5-5 and TRBJ2-2; D remains ambiguous. V was trimmed by 2 bases and J by 2 bases, leaving 13 bases between them. CDR1 and CDR2 (germline): SGHKS, YYEKEE (reference sequence). The CDR3 extends over 16 amino acids. In DNA form, the CDR3 reads TGTGCCAGCAGCTTACAGATAGACGTTAACACCGGGGAGCTGTTTTTT. This sequence encodes CASSLQIDVNTGELFF.

This chain connects TRBV30 to TRBJ1-5; no clear D gene. Germline V gene sequence: CDR1 GTSNPN, CDR2 SVGIG (reference sequence). V was cut by 3 bases and J by 0 bases, with 18 bases left in between. The CDR3 totals 17 residues. CDR3 sequence (DNA): TGTGCCTGGAGCACCCAACGACACACCAATAGCAATCAGCCCCAGCATTTT. This sequence encodes CAWSTQRHTNSNQPQHF.

The rearrangement uses TRBV6-5 and TRBJ1-2; tentative D call: TRBD1 (6 bases). This CDR3 is 13 amino acids long. Germline loops: CDR1 MNHEY, CDR2 SVGAGI. V was shortened by 4 bases and J by 4 bases, with 10 bases between the two germline ends. The CDR3, as DNA: TGTGCCAGCAGTTCGGGGGGCGGCTATGGCTACACCTTC. Encoded protein: CASSSGGGYGYTF.

V is TRBV6-5 and J is TRBJ1-1; the D gene is possibly TRBD1 (6 bases). Deletions cut 6 bases from V and 1 base from J, with 12 bases between. In germline, CDR1 is MNHEY, CDR2 SVGAGI. CDR3 length: 14 amino acids. In nucleotides, the CDR3 is TGTGCCAGCAGGCTACAGGGTTCGAACACTGAAGCTTTCTTT. This gives the protein CASRLQGSNTEAFF.

V is TRBV5-1 and J is TRBJ2-3, with a tentative D call TRBD1 (6 bases). The V and J ends lost 0 bases and 2 bases respectively, with 13 bases between them. Germline assignment: CDR1 SGHRS and CDR2 YFSETQ. The length of the CDR3 is 16 residues. CDR3 protein: CASSLVQGEITDTQYF. The CDR3 nucleotides are TGCGCCAGCAGCTTGGTACAGGGCGAAATCACAGATACGCAGTATTTT.

CDR3 coding DNA: TGTGCCAGTAGTATTGATACCATGGGAGATACGCAGTATTTT. This codes for CASSIDTMGDTQYF. The V and J genes are TRBV19 and TRBJ2-3, with no clear D. V shed 3 bases and J shed 5 bases, with 12 bases lying between them. Germline V gene data show CDR1 as LNHDA and CDR2 as SQIVND (reference sequence). This CDR3 region has 14 residues.

Only a few counts were recorded for this clone. The chain employs TRBV30 and TRBJ1-2; D is uncertain. This CDR3 region has 11 residues. The germline gives CDR1 GTSNPN, CDR2 SVGIG (reference sequence). Trimming pared 5 bases from V and 2 bases from J, leaving 6 bases between. CDR3 amino acids: CAWGWNYGYTF. The CDR3 bases are TGTGCCTGGGGGTGGAACTATGGCTACACCTTC. Full variable domain (missing parts from reference TRBV30 and TRBJ1-2): SQTIHQWPATLVQPVGSPLSLECTVEGTSNPNLYWYRQAAGRGLQLLFYSVGIGQISSEVPQNLSASRPQDRQFILSSKKLLLSDSGFYLCAWGWNYGYTFGSGTRLTVV.

The V and J genes are TRBV7-3 and TRBJ2-5, with 7 bases matching TRBD2. The CDR3 has 16 amino acids. Trimming removed 0 bases from V and 5 bases from J; junction bases left unmatched: 9. The germline CDR1 and CDR2 sequences are SGHTA and FQGTGA. The chain's CDR3 is CASSLTFGAGGETQYF. CDR3 DNA sequence: TGTGCCAGCAGCTTAACGTTCGGGGCCGGGGGGGAGACCCAGTACTTC.

The genes are TRBV7-9 and TRBJ1-2; weak D call: TRBD1 (5 bases). CDR3 length: 12 amino acids. Germline values: CDR1 SEHNR, CDR2 FQNEAQ (reference sequence). Trimming shortened V by 3 bases and J by 6 bases, and 8 bases separated the two germline ends. The chain's CDR3 is CASSFGTDGYTF. DNA for the CDR3: TGTGCCAGCAGCTTTGGGACGGATGGCTACACCTTC.

The V and J genes are TRBV7-2 and TRBJ1-3; possibly TRBD1 for D (5 bases). Per the germline V gene, CDR1 is SGHTA and CDR2 is FQGNSA. This CDR3 comprises 15 residues. V shed 4 bases and J shed 4 bases, with 14 bases lying between them. The CDR3 bases are TGTGCCAGCAGCTCCGGGGGTATATACGGAAACACCATATATTTT. Residues: CASSSGGIYGNTIYF.

J is TRBJ2-2 and V is TRBV5-1, with no clear D. V was trimmed by 3 bases and J by 1 base, leaving 13 bases between them. Germline loops: CDR1 SGHRS, CDR2 YFSETQ. CDR3 length: 16 amino acids. CDR3 loop: CASSYLPDGNTGELFF. Here the CDR3 DNA reads TGCGCCAGCAGCTACCTGCCGGACGGGAACACCGGGGAGCTGTTTTTT.

The chain couples TRBV28 to TRBJ2-7; D gene ambiguous. V lost 3 bases, J lost 4 bases, and 13 bases lay in between. The length of the CDR3 is 14 residues. Germline-derived CDR1 and CDR2 are MDHEN and SYDVKM. The CDR3 spells CASSLSELRYEQYV. The CDR3 DNA is TGTGCCAGCAGTTTGTCAGAGCTGAGATACGAGCAGTACGTC.

The chain has TRBV6-1 and TRBJ1-6; D gene unclear. The CDR3 has 14 amino acids. From germline, CDR1 is MNHNS and CDR2 SASEGT. Trimming shortened V by 2 bases and J by 7 bases, and 9 bases separated the two germline ends. The CDR3 protein is CASSERTANSPLHF. The CDR3 DNA sequence: TGTGCCAGCAGTGAACGAACGGCGAATTCACCCCTCCACTTT.

The V and J genes are TRBV28 and TRBJ2-7; 10 positions match TRBD1. The trim removed 8 bases at V and 2 bases at J, leaving 6 bases unmatched. Germline assignment: CDR1 MDHEN and CDR2 SYDVKM. The CDR3 runs 14 residues. The CDR3 is CASGRQGATYEQYV. For the CDR3, the DNA is TGTGCCAGCGGACGACAGGGGGCTACCTACGAGCAGTACGTC.

The chain carries TRBV3-1 (or the pseudogene TRBV3-2) and TRBJ2-4; tentative D call: TRBD1 (6 bases). The germline gives CDR1 LGHDT, CDR2 YNNKEL (reference sequence). The CDR3 has 14 residues. Trimming shortened V by 4 bases and J by 8 bases, and 15 bases separated the two germline ends. The CDR3 loop is CASSPLGAWDIQYF. The CDR3, as DNA: TGTGCCAGCAGCCCCTTGGGGGCCTGGGACATTCAGTACTTC.

The table lists this clone with a few counts. As DNA, the CDR3 is TGTGCCAGCTCATCAGGGGGGTACTACGAGCAGTACGTC. The encoded protein is CASSSGGYYEQYV. The chain is built from TRBV18 and TRBJ2-7; D perhaps matches TRBD1 (7 bases). The CDR3 length is 13 residues. The ends were cut back, 5 bases at V and 3 bases at J, with 11 bases in the middle. Germline CDR1 reads KGHSH; CDR2 reads LQKENI.